A selection of T cell receptor beta chains follows, all from one sample in a study of cytomegalovirus exposure and HLA in healthy donors. Clones were sequenced by immunoSEQ multiplex PCR, and TCRdb holds only the in-frame ones, with some missing. The sample yields about 200,000 clones, approximately 85% seen once. Sample: PBMCs. The receptors originated from a woman between 45 and 60 years old in good health and CMV-seronegative. Each CDR3 is given with its conserved first and last residue. The order of the fields is D gene, clone size, V gene, J gene, CDR3 DNA, CDR3 protein. The D gene is left open where the match is weak. Size values are once, few and many counts, or a class for expanded clones, and some rows have none.

D: TRBD1
size: once
V: TRBV4-1
J: TRBJ1-3
DNA: TGCGCCAGCAGCCCGGGACAGGGCTTCTCTGGAAACACCATATATTTT
CDR3: CASSPGQGFSGNTIYF

D: TRBD1
size: .
V: TRBV19
J: TRBJ1-2
DNA: TGTGCCAGTAGTATAGGACAGGGGGGAGGCTACACCTTC
CDR3: CASSIGQGGGYTF

D: TRBD1
size: .
V: TRBV7-9
J: TRBJ1-2
DNA: TGTGCCAGCAGCTCCTCAGGGGGCGAAAAGTATGGCTACACCTTC
CDR3: CASSSSGGEKYGYTF

D: TRBD1
size: .
V: TRBV28
J: TRBJ1-2
DNA: TGTGCCAGCAGTTCTCTTTCCACAGGGGCCAGGAACTATGGCTACACCTTC
CDR3: CASSSLSTGARNYGYTF

D: .
size: .
V: TRBV2
J: TRBJ2-7
DNA: TGTGCCAGCAGGCGAGGACAGCCCGAGCAGTACTTC
CDR3: CASRRGQPEQYF

D: TRBD1
size: .
V: TRBV6-4
J: TRBJ1-1
DNA: TGTGCCAGCAGGAAGGAATCGGGACAGGGGAACACTGAAGCTTTCTTT
CDR3: CASRKESGQGNTEAFF

D: TRBD2
size: .
V: TRBV5-1
J: TRBJ2-3
DNA: TGCGCCAGCAGCTTGTCGGGGAGGGCCCTAGATACGCAGTATTTT
CDR3: CASSLSGRALDTQYF

D: TRBD1
size: .
V: TRBV19
J: TRBJ2-7
DNA: TGTGCCAGTAGACCCCAGGGGGCGATCTCCTACGAGCAGTACTTC
CDR3: CASRPQGAISYEQYF

D: TRBD1
size: .
V: TRBV2
J: TRBJ2-3
DNA: TGTGCCAGCAGTGCGGACAGGGCAATCACAGATACGCAGTATTTT
CDR3: CASSADRAITDTQYF

D: .
size: .
V: TRBV11-1
J: TRBJ2-2
DNA: TGTGCCAGCAGCTTAGGGATCAAGGACTTTAACACCGGGGAGCTGTTTTTT
CDR3: CASSLGIKDFNTGELFF

D: .
size: .
V: TRBV11-2
J: TRBJ2-2
DNA: TGTGCCAGCAGCTTAAGACAAACTGGGGAGCTGTTTTTT
CDR3: CASSLRQTGELFF

D: TRBD2
size: .
V: TRBV30
J: TRBJ2-1
DNA: TGTGCCTGGAGTCCCGGGACTACTAGGAATGAGCAGTTCTTC
CDR3: CAWSPGTTRNEQFF

D: TRBD1
size: once
V: TRBV7-6
J: TRBJ2-3
DNA: TGTGCCAGCTCTAGAGACAGGGGGAAGACAGATACGCAGTATTTT
CDR3: CASSRDRGKTDTQYF

D: .
size: .
V: TRBV20-1
J: TRBJ1-2
DNA: TGCAGTGCTAGCGGTAACTATGGCTACACCTTC
CDR3: CSASGNYGYTF

D: TRBD1
size: .
V: TRBV28
J: TRBJ2-7
DNA: TGTGCCACAAAGACAGGGGGCGCATGCGAGCAGTACTTC
CDR3: CATKTGGACEQYF

D: TRBD2
size: .
V: TRBV5-6
J: TRBJ2-7
DNA: TGTGCCAGCAGCTCCCTAGCGGGAGTATACGAGCAGTACTTC
CDR3: CASSSLAGVYEQYF

D: .
size: .
V: TRBV7-2
J: TRBJ2-1
DNA: TGTGCCAGCAGCTTGTACGTGGCGGCGGGGGCCTCCTACAATGAGCAGTTCTTC
CDR3: CASSLYVAAGASYNEQFF

D: TRBD1
size: .
V: TRBV2
J: TRBJ2-5
DNA: TGTGCCAGCAGGGTTGCGACAGGGGGAAAAGAGACCCAGTACTTC
CDR3: CASRVATGGKETQYF

D: TRBD1
size: .
V: TRBV5-1
J: TRBJ2-7
DNA: TGCGCCAGCAGCACCAGGACAGGAATCTCCTACGAGCAGTACTTC
CDR3: CASSTRTGISYEQYF

D: .
size: .
V: TRBV11-2
J: TRBJ1-5
DNA: TGTGCCAGCAGCTGGTATAGGGGTCAGCCCCAGCATTTT
CDR3: CASSWYRGQPQHF

D: .
size: .
V: TRBV2
J: TRBJ2-3
DNA: TGTGCCAGCAGTGAAGAAGCGACTAGCACAGATACGCAGTATTTT
CDR3: CASSEEATSTDTQYF

D: .
size: .
V: TRBV28
J: TRBJ2-1
DNA: TGTGCCAGCAGTGTTACAGGAGCCCCGAAAAAGTTCTTC
CDR3: CASSVTGAPKKFF

D: .
size: .
V: TRBV15
J: TRBJ1-2
DNA: TGTGCCACCAGCCTAGGTCCTGAGGCGGGTGGCTACACCTTC
CDR3: CATSLGPEAGGYTF

D: TRBD1
size: few
V: TRBV15
J: TRBJ2-7
DNA: TGTGCCACCAGCACTCGGACAGGGTCCTACGAGCAGTACTTC
CDR3: CATSTRTGSYEQYF

D: TRBD1
size: .
V: TRBV28
J: TRBJ1-2
DNA: TGTGCCAGCTCCACCCTCCCGGGACAGTCGCCAGGCTACACCTTC
CDR3: CASSTLPGQSPGYTF

D: .
size: once
V: TRBV6-1
J: TRBJ2-7
DNA: TGTGCCAGCAGTGAAAACCTCTACTCAGGGAGGGGGTCCTACGAGCAGTACTTC
CDR3: CASSENLYSGRGSYEQYF

D: TRBD1
size: .
V: TRBV29-1
J: TRBJ2-4
DNA: TGCAGCGTCGCGGGACAGGAAAACATTCAGTACTTC
CDR3: CSVAGQENIQYF

D: .
size: .
V: TRBV2
J: TRBJ2-2
DNA: TGTGCCAGCCTGGACACGGGTGGGCCTAACACCGGGGAGCTGTTTTTT
CDR3: CASLDTGGPNTGELFF

D: TRBD2
size: .
V: TRBV5-4
J: TRBJ2-7
DNA: TGTGCCAGCCGGACTAGCGGGAGCGGCGAGCAGTACTTC
CDR3: CASRTSGSGEQYF

D: .
size: .
V: TRBV6-5
J: TRBJ1-1
DNA: TGTGCCAGCAGTTACTCGAGTCCCTCCACTGAAGCTTTCTTT
CDR3: CASSYSSPSTEAFF

D: TRBD2
size: .
V: TRBV19
J: TRBJ2-1
DNA: TGTGCCAGTACAAGGACTAGCGGGAGCAATGAGCAGTTCTTC
CDR3: CASTRTSGSNEQFF

D: TRBD1
size: .
V: TRBV19
J: TRBJ1-5
DNA: TGTGCCAGTAGTGCCGGAACGACAGGGCGGCAGCCCCAGCATTTT
CDR3: CASSAGTTGRQPQHF